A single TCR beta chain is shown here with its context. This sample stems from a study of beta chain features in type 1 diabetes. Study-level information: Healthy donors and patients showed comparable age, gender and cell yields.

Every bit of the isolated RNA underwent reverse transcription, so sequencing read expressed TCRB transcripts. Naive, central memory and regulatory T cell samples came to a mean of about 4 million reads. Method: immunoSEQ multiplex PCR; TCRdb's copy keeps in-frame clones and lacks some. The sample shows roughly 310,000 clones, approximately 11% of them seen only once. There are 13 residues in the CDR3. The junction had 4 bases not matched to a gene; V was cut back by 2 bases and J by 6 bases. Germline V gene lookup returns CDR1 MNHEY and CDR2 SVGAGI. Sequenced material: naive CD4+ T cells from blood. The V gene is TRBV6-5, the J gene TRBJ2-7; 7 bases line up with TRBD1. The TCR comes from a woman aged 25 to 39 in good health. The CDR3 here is CASSYQDRFEQYF. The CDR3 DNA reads TGTGCCAGCAGTTACCAGGACAGGTTCGAGCAGTACTTC.